This paragraph covers one T cell receptor beta chain sequence. Its target is unknown. Here immunoSEQ multiplex PCR was the method, and the copy in TCRdb shows in-frame clones only, minus some. The data hold roughly 2.2 million clones, with approximately 95% observed a single time. This sample was included in a study of shared clonotypes between healthy human individuals. Study conclusions and caveats: Among non-shared clonotypes, generation probabilities were lower than among those shared by all four donors. The study's rarefaction showed incomplete sorted-subset sequencing despite large depth.

The germline CDR1 and CDR2 sequences are SNHLY and FYNNEI. The CDR3 runs to 14 residues. V gave up 3 bases and J gave up 0 bases, with 8 bases separating them. The receptor was isolated from a man between 18 and 29 years old in good health. Some clones in this sample may be carry-over from other donors' samples. The chain carries TRBV2 and TRBJ1-1; D uncertain. What was sequenced was naive CD4+ T cells from PBMCs. The subset is: CD45RA+ positively selected. CDR3 loop: CASSESQMNTEAFF. CDR3 bases: TGTGCCAGCAGTGAGTCCCAAATGAACACTGAAGCTTTCTTT.